These 25 T cell receptor beta chains were sequenced from one sample in a study of blood T cell repertoires in COVID-19. TCRdb's table, derived via immunoSEQ multiplex PCR, lists solely in-frame clones and lacks some. In the table there are some 130,000 clones, roughly 75% of which are singletons. The sequenced material came from PBMCs or T cells enriched from blood (not recorded which). The receptor source for this set is a woman aged 50 to 60 who had recovered from COVID-19.

The rearrangement joins TRBV2 to TRBJ2-7, with 7 bases matching TRBD1. Germline CDR1 SNHLY, CDR2 FYNNEI. V shed 6 bases, J shed 2 bases, and the junction held 1 base outside the gene matches. The CDR3 runs 12 residues. The CDR3 region is CASRDRTYEQYF. The CDR3 DNA is TGTGCCAGCAGGGACAGGACCTACGAGCAGTACTTC.

This CDR3 is CASSLSSSSGNTIYF. The DNA for the CDR3 is TGTGCCAGCAGTTTATCGTCCTCGTCTGGAAACACCATATATTTT. This sequence joins TRBV27 and TRBJ1-3; the D is unclear. This CDR3 has 15 residues. From germline, CDR1 is MNHEY and CDR2 SMNVEV (reference sequence). V was cut by 0 bases and J by 1 base, with 7 bases left in between.

The chain joins TRBV19 to TRBJ1-1, with a possible D match to TRBD1 (5 bases). Germline CDR1 and CDR2: LNHDA and SQIVND (reference sequence). V was clipped by 4 bases and J by 0 bases, with 15 bases between them. The CDR3 has 16 residues. CDR3 loop: CASSRNSGLLNTEAFF. CDR3 nucleotide sequence: TGTGCCAGTAGTAGGAACTCAGGGCTCCTGAACACTGAAGCTTTCTTT.

This chain links TRBV12-3 or TRBV12-4 with TRBJ1-3, with D uncertain. This CDR3 has 13 amino acids. V was pared by 3 bases and J by 3 bases, with 6 bases between. CDR3 residues: CASSFSGGNTIYF. As DNA, the CDR3 is TGTGCCAGCAGTTTCTCAGGTGGAAACACCATATATTTT.

This sequence joins TRBV7-3 and TRBJ1-6; 7 bases map to TRBD1. The germline CDR1 and CDR2 sequences are SGHTA and FQGTGA. This CDR3 comprises 14 residues. J was trimmed by 9 bases and V by 4 bases; bases with no gene match: 6. Here the CDR3 reads CASSSGQDGSPLHF. For the CDR3, the DNA is TGTGCCAGCAGCTCAGGACAGGACGGTTCACCCCTCCACTTT.

V is TRBV18 and J is TRBJ2-1; D possibly corresponds to TRBD1 (6 bases). This CDR3 has 13 residues. Per germline, CDR1 KGHSH and CDR2 LQKENI. The V and J ends lost 2 bases and 7 bases respectively, with 9 bases between them. CDR3 loop: CASSPSQGNEQFF. The CDR3 bases are TGTGCCAGCTCACCATCTCAGGGGAATGAGCAGTTCTTC.

The sample holds a few counts of this clone. The rearrangement joins TRBV7-8 to TRBJ1-3; D call uncertain. The CDR3 consists of 17 residues. Trimming left V 4 bases short and J 2 bases short, with 18 bases between. Germline lookup yields CDR1 SGHVS and CDR2 FQNEAQ. Written as DNA, the CDR3 is TGTGCCAGCAGCTCCCCCGGAGTCCTATTGACTGGAAACACCATATATTTT. Its translation: CASSSPGVLLTGNTIYF.

This clone was recorded only once. The chain recombines TRBV9 with TRBJ1-4, with D hard to call. The V end lost 3 bases, the J end lost 8 bases, and 11 bases lay between the germline ends. The CDR3 is made up of 13 amino acids. Germline V lookup: CDR1 SGDLS, CDR2 YYNGEE. The CDR3 DNA sequence: TGTGCCAGCAGCGCCCCGGGGAGGGAAAAACTGTTTTTT. It encodes CASSAPGREKLFF. Complete variable domain (other parts from reference TRBV9 and TRBJ1-4): DSGVTQTPKHLITATGQRVTLRCSPRSGDLSVYWYQQSLDQGLQFLIQYYNGEERAKGNILERFSAQQFPDLHSELNLSSLELGDSALYFCASSAPGREKLFFGSGTQLSVL.

There are a few counts of this clone. The CDR3 reads CASSLGQKNTGELFF. As DNA, the CDR3 is TGTGCCAGCAGCTTAGGACAGAAGAACACCGGGGAGCTGTTTTTT. The chain is built from TRBV5-4 and TRBJ2-2; D might be TRBD1 (6 bases). CDR1 SGHNT and CDR2 YYREEE come from the germline V gene (reference sequence). Trimming took off 2 bases at V and 1 base at J, with 9 bases between the two ends. The CDR3 contains 15 residues.

V is TRBV2 and J is TRBJ1-6, with D tentatively TRBD1 (6 bases). The germline V and J ends were trimmed by 4 bases and 5 bases, with 9 bases remaining between them. The V gene's germline CDR1 is SNHLY and CDR2 FYNNEI. The CDR3 runs to 14 residues. CDR3 coding DNA: TGTGCCAGCAGTGGGACAGTACATAATTCACCCCTCCACTTT. As protein: CASSGTVHNSPLHF.

The chain recombines TRBV6-5 with TRBJ2-1; TRBD2 matches 12 bases. CDR3 length equals 16 residues. J gave up 7 bases and V 4 bases, and 8 bases lay outside the gene matches. Germline V gene lookup returns CDR1 MNHEY and CDR2 SVGAGI. The CDR3 bases are TGTGCCAGCAGTTCCCTAGCGGGAGGGGCGAAGAATGAGCAGTTCTTC. Translating it yields CASSSLAGGAKNEQFF.

V gene TRBV5-6 combines with J gene TRBJ2-6; 7 nucleotides line up with TRBD1. Unmatched junction bases numbered 7, after V lost 1 base and J lost 3 bases. Germline V gene lookup returns CDR1 SGHDT and CDR2 YYEEEE. The CDR3 sequence is 17 residues long. The CDR3: CASSLRRRGIGANVLTF. CDR3 nucleotides: TGTGCCAGCAGCTTGAGGCGCAGGGGGATTGGGGCCAACGTCCTGACTTTC.

CDR3 amino acids: CASSYVADYEQYF. Here the CDR3 DNA reads TGTGCCAGCAGTTACGTGGCGGACTACGAGCAGTACTTC. The chain couples TRBV6-5 to TRBJ2-7, with D hard to call. The CDR3 has 13 residues. Germline V CDR1 and CDR2: MNHEY, SVGAGI. V lost 2 bases to trimming and J lost 3 bases, with 8 bases between them.

CDR3 in amino acids: CASSSTGGPADTQYF. DNA for the CDR3: TGTGCCAGCAGTTCTACGGGGGGGCCGGCAGATACGCAGTATTTT. V is TRBV28 and J is TRBJ2-3, with TRBD2 matching over 8 bases. CDR1 MDHEN and CDR2 SYDVKM come from the germline V gene. V lost 4 bases to trimming and J lost 4 bases; unmatched junction nucleotides: 7. CDR3 size: 15 residues.

The chain couples TRBV19 to TRBJ2-3, with TRBD2 matching 9 bases. CDR3 length: 14 residues. Germline V CDR1 and CDR2: LNHDA, SQIVND (reference sequence). V shed 6 bases, J shed 6 bases, and the junction held 7 bases outside the gene matches. CDR3 loop: CASREAGGLDTQYF. The CDR3 DNA reads as TGTGCCAGTAGAGAGGCGGGGGGGCTGGATACGCAGTATTTT.

The rearrangement links TRBV24-1 to TRBJ2-1, with D possibly being TRBD1 (5 bases). Germline V lookup: CDR1 KGHDR, CDR2 SFDVKD. The V end was cut by 10 bases, the J end by 6 bases, with 15 bases between. CDR3 size: 13 residues. In DNA, the CDR3 is TGTGCCACTCCAGGTCAGGGTGGCAATGAGCAGTTCTTC. Its protein product is CATPGQGGNEQFF.

The genes are TRBV4-1 and TRBJ1-5; TRBD1 might be the D (5 bases). CDR3 length: 16 amino acids. Trimming shortened V by 1 base and J by 0 bases, and 10 bases separated the two germline ends. CDR1 MGHRA and CDR2 YSYEKL come from the germline V gene. CDR3 DNA sequence: TGCGCCAGCAGCCAAGTAGGGGCGCGTAGCAATCAGCCCCAGCATTTT. It codes for CASSQVGARSNQPQHF.

The V call is TRBV11-2, the J call TRBJ2-4; D is perhaps TRBD1 (5 bases). Germline assignment: CDR1 SGHAT and CDR2 FQNNGV. The CDR3 spans 14 residues. The ends were cut back, 1 base at V and 8 bases at J, with 12 bases in the middle. CDR3 sequence: CASSLGTMADIQYF. CDR3 DNA: TGTGCCAGCAGCTTAGGGACAATGGCTGACATTCAGTACTTC.

CDR3 in DNA: TGTGCCAGTAGTATAGATCGGGGGAACTATGGCTACACCTTC. This encodes CASSIDRGNYGYTF. The rearrangement uses TRBV19 and TRBJ1-2, with a weak D call TRBD1 (5 bases). V was trimmed by 0 bases and J by 2 bases, leaving 7 bases between them. Germline V lookup: CDR1 LNHDA, CDR2 SQIVND (reference sequence). The CDR3 runs 14 residues.

The genes are TRBV7-8 and TRBJ2-2; D may be TRBD1 (5 bases). Germline V lookup: CDR1 SGHVS, CDR2 FQNEAQ. V was clipped by 5 bases and J by 6 bases, with 16 bases between them. CDR3 length equals 15 residues. This CDR3 is CASSPQGLGSGELFF. The CDR3 DNA reads TGTGCCAGCAGCCCCCAGGGCCTCGGATCCGGGGAGCTGTTTTTT. Using reference TRBV7-8 and TRBJ2-2 for the parts outside the CDR3, the full variable domain is GAGVSQSPRYKVAKRGQDVALRCDPISGHVSLFWYQQALGQGPEFLTYFQNEAQLDKSGLPSDRFFAERPEGSVSTLKIQRTQQEDSAVYLCASSPQGLGSGELFFGEGSRLTVL.

This clone was recorded once. Written as DNA, the CDR3 is TGCAGTGCTGATGCAGGGTACGAGCAGTACGTC. Translation gives CSADAGYEQYV. The chain employs TRBV20-1 and TRBJ2-7, with D perhaps matching TRBD1 (5 bases). In germline, CDR1 is DFQATT, CDR2 SNEGSKA (reference sequence). V was trimmed by 5 bases and J by 4 bases, leaving 9 bases between them. The CDR3 extends over 11 amino acids.

This chain connects TRBV9 to TRBJ1-2; TRBD1 is a possible D gene (5 bases). The CDR3 totals 12 residues. Trimming left V 0 bases short and J 8 bases short, with 8 bases between. The germline V gene has CDR1 SGDLS and CDR2 YYNGEE. The CDR3 loop reads CASSVVGHGYTF. The DNA for the CDR3 is TGTGCCAGCAGCGTAGTGGGGCACGGCTACACCTTC. Full variable domain (remainder filled in from reference TRBV9 and TRBJ1-2): DSGVTQTPKHLITATGQRVTLRCSPRSGDLSVYWYQQSLDQGLQFLIQYYNGEERAKGNILERFSAQQFPDLHSELNLSSLELGDSALYFCASSVVGHGYTFGSGTRLTVV.

This sequence joins TRBV29-1 and TRBJ1-4, with 7 positions matching TRBD1. With V trimmed by 7 bases and J by 2 bases, 4 bases remained unmatched. The CDR3 is made up of 13 amino acids. In germline, CDR1 is SQVTM, CDR2 ANQGSEA. The CDR3 DNA is TGCAGCGCTGGAGGGGGCACTAATGAAAAACTGTTTTTT. Its protein is CSAGGGTNEKLFF.

The chain employs TRBV11-2 and TRBJ1-2; D perhaps matches TRBD1 (5 bases). This CDR3 is built from 15 residues. CDR1 is SGHAT and CDR2 is FQNNGV in the germline V gene. The V gene lost 5 bases and the J gene lost 4 bases, with 17 bases spanning the gap. The CDR3 DNA is TGTGCCAGCAGCACGTATCTGACAGCGATCTATGGCTACACCTTC. This codes for CASSTYLTAIYGYTF. Variable domain in full (rest from reference TRBV11-2 and TRBJ1-2): EAGVAQSPRYKIIEKRQSVAFWCNPISGHATLYWYQQILGQGPKLLIQFQNNGVVDDSQLPKDRFSAERLKGVDSTLKIQPAKLEDSAVYLCASSTYLTAIYGYTFGSGTRLTVV.

J is TRBJ2-5 and V is TRBV6-5, with a tentative D call TRBD2 (6 bases). CDR3 length: 14 residues. Germline CDR1 is MNHEY and CDR2 is SVGAGI. The V and J ends lost 5 bases and 4 bases respectively, with 14 bases between them. The CDR3 DNA reads TGTGCCAGCAGTCGGGTCCCACTAGCAGAGACCCAGTACTTC. It encodes CASSRVPLAETQYF.